These 12 T cell receptor beta chains originate from one sample sequenced in a study of cytomegalovirus exposure and HLA in healthy donors. With 60 Vbeta and 13 Jbeta primers, the PCR was carried out. Clones were sequenced by immunoSEQ multiplex PCR, and TCRdb holds only the in-frame ones, with some missing. The sample has about 110,000 clones, around 76% seen once. Sequencing was carried out using PBMCs. The receptor set was obtained from a man between 40 and 49 years old in good health and CMV-seropositive.

This clone was counted between two and nine times. This CDR3 reads CASSLVTAFGRTQYF. CDR3 coding DNA: TGTGCCAGCAGCTTGGTGACGGCGTTCGGGAGGACCCAGTACTTC. The rearrangement uses TRBV5-6 and TRBJ2-5; D might be TRBD2 (6 bases). The CDR3 totals 15 residues. Germline V gene lookup returns CDR1 SGHDT and CDR2 YYEEEE. Trimming took 0 bases from V and 7 from J, leaving 16 bases between them.

The rearrangement links TRBV7-9 to TRBJ2-7, with 8 bases aligning to TRBD2. After removal of 5 bases from V and 4 bases from J, the junction contained 19 bases not matched to a gene. This CDR3 region has 18 residues. The germline V gene has CDR1 SEHNR and CDR2 FQNEAQ (reference sequence). CDR3 residues: CASSPLSGLVGTGYEQYF. The CDR3, as DNA: TGTGCCAGCAGCCCTCTCTCGGGACTAGTTGGTACGGGTTACGAGCAGTACTTC.

The rearrangement uses TRBV11-2 and TRBJ1-2, with TRBD1 as a possible D gene (6 bases). Trimming removed 1 base from V and 3 bases from J, with 9 bases in between. CDR3 length equals 14 residues. Per the germline V gene, CDR1 is SGHAT and CDR2 is FQNNGV. The CDR3 DNA reads TGTGCCAGCAGCTTAGGGGGGCTAGACTATGGCTACACCTTC. It translates to CASSLGGLDYGYTF.

This sequence joins TRBV11-2 and TRBJ2-3; D is unresolved. Germline CDR1 is SGHAT and CDR2 is FQNNGV. This CDR3 is 14 amino acids long. V lost 1 base to trimming and J lost 1 base, with 6 bases between them. DNA of the CDR3: TGTGCCAGCAGCTTAGTTTCTCGCACAGATACGCAGTATTTT. It specifies CASSLVSRTDTQYF.

This chain's CDR3 is CASSYRTGNTEAFF. In nucleotides, the CDR3 is TGTGCCAGCAGCTATAGGACAGGGAACACTGAAGCTTTCTTT. The rearrangement uses TRBV11-3 and TRBJ1-1; TRBD1 matches 7 bases. The CDR3 length is 14 residues. V lost 4 bases, J lost 1 base, and 3 bases stayed unmatched. CDR1 and CDR2 from the germline V gene are SGHNT and YENEEA.

The chain carries TRBV2 and TRBJ1-2; the D gene is possibly TRBD1 (6 bases). CDR1 SNHLY and CDR2 FYNNEI come from the germline V gene. This CDR3 region has 13 residues. V was shortened by 4 bases and J by 8 bases, with 14 bases between the two germline ends. CDR3 sequence reads: CASSGQGIRGYTF. In DNA form, the CDR3 reads TGTGCCAGCAGTGGGCAGGGGATTCGGGGCTACACCTTC.

J is TRBJ1-5 and V is TRBV30; TRBD1 might be the D (5 bases). CDR1 and CDR2 (germline): GTSNPN, SVGIG (reference sequence). There are 16 residues in the CDR3. Trimming cost V 4 bases and J 1 base, with 17 bases left between them. The CDR3 DNA sequence: TGTGCCTGGAAGCGGGCCGGGGGTGGGAGCAATCAGCCCCAGCATTTT. Translation: CAWKRAGGGSNQPQHF.

This chain uses TRBV7-6 with TRBJ1-2; no reliable D call. This CDR3 spans 16 amino acids. Germline CDR1 is SGHVS and CDR2 is FNYEAQ. V lost 0 bases to trimming and J lost 4 bases, with 15 bases between them. CDR3 nucleotide sequence: TGTGCCAGCAGCTTAGCGACTTCAACTCCGACCTATGGCTACACCTTC. Translation gives CASSLATSTPTYGYTF.

V gene TRBV6-5 combines with J gene TRBJ1-1; 8 positions match TRBD1. The CDR3 contains 14 residues. The V gene end was trimmed by 6 bases and the J gene end by 5 bases; junction bases not matched to a gene: 8. The germline V gene has CDR1 MNHEY and CDR2 SVGAGI. This CDR3 reads CASSATTGVTEAFF. CDR3 bases: TGTGCCAGCAGCGCGACGACAGGGGTTACTGAAGCTTTCTTT.

CDR3 region: CASSVEWAVDTQYF. CDR3 bases: TGTGCCAGCAGCGTAGAGTGGGCAGTAGATACGCAGTATTTT. This chain uses TRBV9 with TRBJ2-3; D ambiguous. This CDR3 has 14 amino acids. CDR1 SGDLS and CDR2 YYNGEE come from the germline V gene. V gave up 0 bases and J gave up 5 bases, with 10 bases separating them.

The J gene is TRBJ1-6, the V gene TRBV18; 9 nucleotides agree with TRBD1. The V segment lost 3 bases and the J segment 7 bases; nucleotides outside the gene matches: 1. The CDR3 is 14 residues long. Germline assignment: CDR1 KGHSH and CDR2 LQKENI. CDR3 sequence (DNA): TGTGCCAGCTCACCCGGGACAGGGAATTCACCCCTCCACTTT. This translates into CASSPGTGNSPLHF.

This rearrangement joins TRBV5-4 to TRBJ1-1, with 7 nucleotides matching TRBD1. The junction had 7 bases not matched to a gene; V was cut back by 4 bases and J by 4 bases. Per the germline V gene, CDR1 is SGHNT and CDR2 is YYREEE (reference sequence). The CDR3 is made up of 14 amino acids. The CDR3 bases are TGTGCCAGCAGCGTACAGGGGTCGGGCACTGAAGCTTTCTTT. Residues: CASSVQGSGTEAFF.